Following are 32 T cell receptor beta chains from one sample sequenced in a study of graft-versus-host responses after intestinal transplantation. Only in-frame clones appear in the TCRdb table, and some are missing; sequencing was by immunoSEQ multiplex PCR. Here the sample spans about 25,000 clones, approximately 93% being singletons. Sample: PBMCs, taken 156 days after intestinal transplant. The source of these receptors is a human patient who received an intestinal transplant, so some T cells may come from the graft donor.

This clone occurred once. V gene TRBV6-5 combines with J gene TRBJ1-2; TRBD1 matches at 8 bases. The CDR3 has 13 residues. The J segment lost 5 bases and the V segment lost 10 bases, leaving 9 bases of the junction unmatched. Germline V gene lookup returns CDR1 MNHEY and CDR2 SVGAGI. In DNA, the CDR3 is TGTGCCACCCGAGGGACAGGACCGTATGGCTACACCTTC. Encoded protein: CATRGTGPYGYTF.

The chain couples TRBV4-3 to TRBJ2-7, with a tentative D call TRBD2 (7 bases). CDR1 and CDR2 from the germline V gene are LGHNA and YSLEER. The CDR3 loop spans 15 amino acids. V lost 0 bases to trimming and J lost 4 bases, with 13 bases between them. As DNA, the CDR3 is TGCGCCAGCAGCCAAGATAGGGGGGGCTGGTACGAGCAGTACTTC. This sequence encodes CASSQDRGGWYEQYF.

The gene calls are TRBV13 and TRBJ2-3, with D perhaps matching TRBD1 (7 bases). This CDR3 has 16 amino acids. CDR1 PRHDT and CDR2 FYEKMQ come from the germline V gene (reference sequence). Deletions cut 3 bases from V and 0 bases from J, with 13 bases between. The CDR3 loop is CASSFQQGTSTDTQYF. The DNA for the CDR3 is TGTGCCAGCAGCTTCCAACAGGGGACTAGCACAGATACGCAGTATTTT.

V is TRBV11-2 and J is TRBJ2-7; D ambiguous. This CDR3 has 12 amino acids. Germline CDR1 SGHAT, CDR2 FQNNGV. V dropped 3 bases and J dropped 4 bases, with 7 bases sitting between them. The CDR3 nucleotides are TGTGCCAGCAGCTTTACTTCGTACGAGCAGTACTTC. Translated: CASSFTSYEQYF.

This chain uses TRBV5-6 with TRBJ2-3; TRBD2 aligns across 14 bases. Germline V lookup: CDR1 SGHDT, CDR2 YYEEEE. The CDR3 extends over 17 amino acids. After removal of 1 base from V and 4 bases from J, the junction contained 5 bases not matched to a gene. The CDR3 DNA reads TGTGCCAGCAGCTTGATGACTAGCGGGGGGGCCCCAGATACGCAGTATTTT. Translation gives CASSLMTSGGAPDTQYF. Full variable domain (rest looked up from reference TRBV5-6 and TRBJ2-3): DAGVTQSPTHLIKTRGQQVTLRCSPKSGHDTVSWYQQALGQGPQFIFQYYEEEERQRGNFPDRFSGHQFPNYSSELNVNALLLGDSALYLCASSLMTSGGAPDTQYFGPGTRLTVL.

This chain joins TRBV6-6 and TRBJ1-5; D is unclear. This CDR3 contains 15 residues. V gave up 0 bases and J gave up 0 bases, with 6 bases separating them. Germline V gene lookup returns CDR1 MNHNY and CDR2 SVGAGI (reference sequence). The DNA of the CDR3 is TGTGCCAGCAGTTACTCGCTTGGTAGCAATCAGCCCCAGCATTTT. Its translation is CASSYSLGSNQPQHF.

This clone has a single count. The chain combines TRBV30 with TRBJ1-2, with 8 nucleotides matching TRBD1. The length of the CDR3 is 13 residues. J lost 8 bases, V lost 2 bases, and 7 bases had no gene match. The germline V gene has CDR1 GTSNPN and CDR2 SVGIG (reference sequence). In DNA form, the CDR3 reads TGTGCCTGGAGTCCAGGGGGCCACACCGGCTACACCTTC. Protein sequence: CAWSPGGHTGYTF.

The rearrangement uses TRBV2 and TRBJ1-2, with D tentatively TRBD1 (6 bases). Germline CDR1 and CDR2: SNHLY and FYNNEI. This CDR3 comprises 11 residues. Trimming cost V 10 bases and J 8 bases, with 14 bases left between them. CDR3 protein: CAINRVRGYTF. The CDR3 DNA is TGTGCCATCAACAGGGTTAGGGGCTACACCTTC.

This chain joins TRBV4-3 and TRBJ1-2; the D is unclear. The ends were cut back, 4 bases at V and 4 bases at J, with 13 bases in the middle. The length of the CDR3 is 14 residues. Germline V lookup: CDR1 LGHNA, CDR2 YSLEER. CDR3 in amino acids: CASSPARRPYGYTF. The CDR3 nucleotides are TGCGCCAGCAGCCCGGCGCGGCGACCCTATGGCTACACCTTC.

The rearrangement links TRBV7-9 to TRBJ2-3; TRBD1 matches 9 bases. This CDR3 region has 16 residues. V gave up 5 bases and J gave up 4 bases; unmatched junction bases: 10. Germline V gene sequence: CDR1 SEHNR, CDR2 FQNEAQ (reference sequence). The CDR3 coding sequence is TGTGCCAGCAGCAATACAGGGGGCCATGTCCCAGATACGCAGTATTTT. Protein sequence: CASSNTGGHVPDTQYF.

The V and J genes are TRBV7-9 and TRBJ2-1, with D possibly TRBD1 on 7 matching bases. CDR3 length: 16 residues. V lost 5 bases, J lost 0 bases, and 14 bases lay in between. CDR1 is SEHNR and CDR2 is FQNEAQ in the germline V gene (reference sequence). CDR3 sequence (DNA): TGTGCCAGCAGCGGGCGGGACAGCCGCTCCTACAATGAGCAGTTCTTC. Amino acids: CASSGRDSRSYNEQFF. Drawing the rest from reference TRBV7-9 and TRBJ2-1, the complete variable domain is DTGVSQNPRHKITKRGQNVTFRCDPISEHNRLYWYRQTLGQGPEFLTYFQNEAQLEKSRLLSDRFSAERPKGSFSTLEIQRTEQGDSAMYLCASSGRDSRSYNEQFFGPGTRLTVL.

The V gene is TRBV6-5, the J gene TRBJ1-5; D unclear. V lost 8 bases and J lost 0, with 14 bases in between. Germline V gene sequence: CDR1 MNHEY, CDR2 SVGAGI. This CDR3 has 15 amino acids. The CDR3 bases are TGTGCCAGCCAAGGTTGGGAGTATAGCAATCAGCCCCAGCATTTT. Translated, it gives CASQGWEYSNQPQHF.

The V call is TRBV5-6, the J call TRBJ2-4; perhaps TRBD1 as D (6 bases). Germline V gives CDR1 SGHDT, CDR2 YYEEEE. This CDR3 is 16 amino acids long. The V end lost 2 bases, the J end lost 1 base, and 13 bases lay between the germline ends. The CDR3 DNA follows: TGTGCCAGCAGCTTTATCACAGGGACCGCCAAAAACATTCAGTACTTC. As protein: CASSFITGTAKNIQYF.

CDR3 DNA sequence: TGTGCCAGTAGCAAAGTCTCTGGGGCCAACGTCCTGACTTTC. Protein sequence: CASSKVSGANVLTF. V is TRBV19 and J is TRBJ2-6, with D unclear. V lost 6 bases and J 0 bases, leaving 6 bases between the germline ends. CDR3 length equals 14 residues. The germline CDR1 and CDR2 sequences are LNHDA and SQIVND (reference sequence).

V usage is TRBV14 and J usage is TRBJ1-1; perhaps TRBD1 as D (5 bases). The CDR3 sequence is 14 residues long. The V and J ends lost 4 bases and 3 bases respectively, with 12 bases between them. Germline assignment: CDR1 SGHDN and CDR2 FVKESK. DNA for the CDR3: TGTGCCAGCAGCCTCCGGGGGTTGTACACTGAAGCTTTCTTT. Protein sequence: CASSLRGLYTEAFF.

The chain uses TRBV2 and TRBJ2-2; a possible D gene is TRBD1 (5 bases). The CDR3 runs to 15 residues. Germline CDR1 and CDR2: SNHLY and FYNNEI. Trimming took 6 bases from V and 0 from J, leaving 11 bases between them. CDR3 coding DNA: TGTGCCAGCAGCTCACAGGAAGCGAACACCGGGGAGCTGTTTTTT. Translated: CASSSQEANTGELFF.

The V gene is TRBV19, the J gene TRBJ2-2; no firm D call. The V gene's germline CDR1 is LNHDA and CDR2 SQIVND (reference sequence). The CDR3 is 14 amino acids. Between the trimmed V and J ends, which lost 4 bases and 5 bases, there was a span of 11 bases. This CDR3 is CASSNRVETGELFF. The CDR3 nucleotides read TGTGCCAGTAGTAACCGGGTGGAGACCGGGGAGCTGTTTTTT.

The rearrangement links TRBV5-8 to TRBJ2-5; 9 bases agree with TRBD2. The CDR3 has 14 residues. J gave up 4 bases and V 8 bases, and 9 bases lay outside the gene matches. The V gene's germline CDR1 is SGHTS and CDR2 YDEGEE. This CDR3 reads CARTGLAGRETQYF. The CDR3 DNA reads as TGTGCCAGGACCGGGCTAGCGGGAAGAGAGACCCAGTACTTC.

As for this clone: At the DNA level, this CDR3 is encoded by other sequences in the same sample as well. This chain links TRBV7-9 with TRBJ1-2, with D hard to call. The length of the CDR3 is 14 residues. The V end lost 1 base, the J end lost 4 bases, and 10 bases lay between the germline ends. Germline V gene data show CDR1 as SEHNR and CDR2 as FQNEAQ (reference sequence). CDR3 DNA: TGTGCCAGCAGCTTAGTCGTTCCAACCTATGGCTACACCTTC. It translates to CASSLVVPTYGYTF.

CDR3 region: CAISKGQPVGNIQYF. CDR3 DNA: TGTGCCATCAGCAAAGGACAGCCGGTTGGGAACATTCAGTACTTC. The chain links TRBV10-3 to TRBJ2-4; possible D gene TRBD1, 6 bases. The CDR3 is made up of 15 amino acids. V lost 6 bases and J 7 bases, leaving 19 bases between the germline ends. The germline V gene has CDR1 ENHRY and CDR2 SYGVKD.

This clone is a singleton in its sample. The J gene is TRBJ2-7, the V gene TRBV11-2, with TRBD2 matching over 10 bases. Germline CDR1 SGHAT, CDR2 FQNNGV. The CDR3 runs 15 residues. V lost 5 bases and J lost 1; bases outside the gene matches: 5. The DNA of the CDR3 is TGTGCCAGCAGCGACCCGGGACTAGCGTCCTACGAGCAGTACTTC. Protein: CASSDPGLASYEQYF.

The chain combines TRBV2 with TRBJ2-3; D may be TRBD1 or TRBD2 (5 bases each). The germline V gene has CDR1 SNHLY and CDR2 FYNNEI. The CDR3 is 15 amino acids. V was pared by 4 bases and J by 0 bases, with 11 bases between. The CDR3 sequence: CASSVGTSSTDTQYF. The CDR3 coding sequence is TGTGCCAGCAGTGTAGGGACCTCTAGCACAGATACGCAGTATTTT. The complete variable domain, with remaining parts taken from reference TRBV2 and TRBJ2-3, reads EPEVTQTPSHQVTQMGQEVILRCVPISNHLYFYWYRQILGQKVEFLVSFYNNEISEKSEIFDDQFSVERPDGSNFTLKIRSTKLEDSAMYFCASSVGTSSTDTQYFGPGTRLTVL.

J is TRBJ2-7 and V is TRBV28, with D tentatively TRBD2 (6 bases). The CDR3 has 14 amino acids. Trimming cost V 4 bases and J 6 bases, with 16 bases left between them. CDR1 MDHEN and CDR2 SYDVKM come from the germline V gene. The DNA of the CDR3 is TGTGCCAGCAGTTCTTTTACGGGAGACCTCGAGCAGTACTTC. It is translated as CASSSFTGDLEQYF.

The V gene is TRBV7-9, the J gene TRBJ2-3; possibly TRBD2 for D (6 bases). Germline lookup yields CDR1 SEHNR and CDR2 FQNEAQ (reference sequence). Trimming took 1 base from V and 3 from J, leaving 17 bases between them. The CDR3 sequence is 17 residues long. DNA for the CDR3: TGTGCCAGCAGCTTAGTGGGCGGGATTAGCGTGACAGATACGCAGTATTTT. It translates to CASSLVGGISVTDTQYF.

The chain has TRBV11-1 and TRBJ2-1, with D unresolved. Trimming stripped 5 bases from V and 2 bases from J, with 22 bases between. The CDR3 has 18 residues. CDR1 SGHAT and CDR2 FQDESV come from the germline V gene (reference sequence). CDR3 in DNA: TGTGCCAGCAGCCTTTTAGCATCCGTCCGTTGGGCCTACAATGAGCAGTTCTTC. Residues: CASSLLASVRWAYNEQFF.

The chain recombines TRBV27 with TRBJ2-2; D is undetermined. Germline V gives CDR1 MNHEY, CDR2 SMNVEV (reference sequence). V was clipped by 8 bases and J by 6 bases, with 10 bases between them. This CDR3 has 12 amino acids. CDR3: CASGDFSGELFF. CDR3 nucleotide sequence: TGTGCCAGCGGGGATTTTTCCGGGGAGCTGTTTTTT.

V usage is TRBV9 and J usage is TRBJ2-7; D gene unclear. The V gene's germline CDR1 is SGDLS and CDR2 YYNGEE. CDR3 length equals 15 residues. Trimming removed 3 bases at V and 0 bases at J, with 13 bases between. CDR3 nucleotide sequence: TGTGCCAGCAGCGAATACGCGGACCGCTCCTACGAGCAGTACTTC. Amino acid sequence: CASSEYADRSYEQYF. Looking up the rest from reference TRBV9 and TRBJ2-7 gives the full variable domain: DSGVTQTPKHLITATGQRVTLRCSPRSGDLSVYWYQQSLDQGLQFLIQYYNGEERAKGNILERFSAQQFPDLHSELNLSSLELGDSALYFCASSEYADRSYEQYFGPGTRLTVT.

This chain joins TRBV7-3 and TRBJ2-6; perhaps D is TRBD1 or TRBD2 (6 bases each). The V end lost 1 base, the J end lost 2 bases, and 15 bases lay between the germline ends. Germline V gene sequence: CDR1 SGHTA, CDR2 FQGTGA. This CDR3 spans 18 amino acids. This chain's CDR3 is CASSLIPLGGAGANVLTF. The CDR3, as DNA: TGTGCCAGCAGCTTAATCCCGTTGGGGGGCGCTGGGGCCAACGTCCTGACTTTC. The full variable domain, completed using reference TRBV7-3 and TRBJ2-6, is GAGVSQTPSNKVTEKGKYVELRCDPISGHTALYWYRQSLGQGPEFLIYFQGTGAADDSGLPNDRFFAVRPEGSVSTLKIQRTERGDSAVYLCASSLIPLGGAGANVLTFGAGSRLTVL.

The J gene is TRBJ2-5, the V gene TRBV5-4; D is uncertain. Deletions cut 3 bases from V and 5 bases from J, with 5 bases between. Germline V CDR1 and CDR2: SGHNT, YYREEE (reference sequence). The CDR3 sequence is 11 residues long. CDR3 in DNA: TGTGCCAGCAGCTCTAAGGAGACCCAGTACTTC. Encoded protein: CASSSKETQYF.

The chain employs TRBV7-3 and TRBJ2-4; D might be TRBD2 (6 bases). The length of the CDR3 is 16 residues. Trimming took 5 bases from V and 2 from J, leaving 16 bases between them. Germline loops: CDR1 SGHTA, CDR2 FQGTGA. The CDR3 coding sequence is TGTGCCAGCAGCATCAGTCGCGGGGCTCCCAAAAACATTCAGTACTTC. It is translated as CASSISRGAPKNIQYF.

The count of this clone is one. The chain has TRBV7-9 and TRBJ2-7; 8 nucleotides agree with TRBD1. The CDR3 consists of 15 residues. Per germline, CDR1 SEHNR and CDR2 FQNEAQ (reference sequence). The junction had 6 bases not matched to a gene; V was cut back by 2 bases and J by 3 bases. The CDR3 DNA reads TGTGCCAGCAGCTTAATCGGACAGGGACACTACGAGCAGTACTTC. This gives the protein CASSLIGQGHYEQYF. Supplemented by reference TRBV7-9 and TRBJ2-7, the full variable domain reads DTGVSQNPRHKITKRGQNVTFRCDPISEHNRLYWYRQTLGQGPEFLTYFQNEAQLEKSRLLSDRFSAERPKGSFSTLEIQRTEQGDSAMYLCASSLIGQGHYEQYFGPGTRLTVT.

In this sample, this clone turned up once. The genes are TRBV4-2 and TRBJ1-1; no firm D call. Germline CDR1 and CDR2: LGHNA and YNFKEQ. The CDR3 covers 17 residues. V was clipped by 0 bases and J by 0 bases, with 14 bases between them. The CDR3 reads CASSQDLLVQLNTEAFF. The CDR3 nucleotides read TGTGCCAGCAGCCAAGATCTCCTGGTACAGCTGAACACTGAAGCTTTCTTT.